The source of this T cell receptor (beta chain) is a study of cytomegalovirus exposure and HLA in healthy donors. Across the study: Researchers found that roughly 80% of some 400 genotyped donors fell within the Caucasian-associated ancestry cluster. Study results and limitations: Prior analysis indicated that the majority of TCR beta V segments exhibited productivity approximately 90% or approximately 30% of the time. More than 15,000 TCR beta sequences were associated with HLA alleles at 0.05 false discovery rate in a later analysis.

PCR primers comprised 60 Vbeta and 13 Jbeta primers. Clones were read by immunoSEQ multiplex PCR, and TCRdb kept only the in-frame ones, dropping some. This table has 170,000 or so clones, around 77% appearing once. About this clone: The antigen remains undetermined.

CDR3 length: 16 amino acids. The V segment lost 1 base and the J segment 7 bases; nucleotides outside the gene matches: 12. The germline gives CDR1 MNHNS, CDR2 SASEGT. The source material was PBMCs. The TCR originated in a woman in her forties or fifties in good health and CMV-seropositive. This chain links TRBV6-1 with TRBJ1-2; TRBD1 agrees at 7 bases. CDR3 in DNA: TGTGCCAGCAGTGAAGTTGGTCAGGGGCAGGGGGGTGGCTACACCTTC. Protein product: CASSEVGQGQGGGYTF.